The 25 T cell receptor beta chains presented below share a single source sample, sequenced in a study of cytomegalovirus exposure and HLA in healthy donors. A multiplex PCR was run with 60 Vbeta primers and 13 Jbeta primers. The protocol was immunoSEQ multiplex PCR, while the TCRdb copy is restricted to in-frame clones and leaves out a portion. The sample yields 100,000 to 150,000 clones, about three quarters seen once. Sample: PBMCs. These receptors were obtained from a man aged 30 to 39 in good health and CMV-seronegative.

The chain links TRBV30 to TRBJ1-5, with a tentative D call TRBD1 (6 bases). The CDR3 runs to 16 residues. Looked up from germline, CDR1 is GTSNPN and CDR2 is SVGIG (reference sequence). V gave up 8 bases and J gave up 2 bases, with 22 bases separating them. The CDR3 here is CAADRSRFRGNQPQHF. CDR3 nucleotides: TGTGCCGCAGACAGGAGCAGGTTTAGGGGCAATCAGCCCCAGCATTTT.

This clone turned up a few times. In nucleotides, the CDR3 is TGTGCCAGCAGCCGTAGCTGGGGGGATTCACCCCTCCACTTT. Translated, it gives CASSRSWGDSPLHF. This chain links TRBV7-9 with TRBJ1-6; a weak D match, TRBD1 (5 bases). Looked up from germline, CDR1 is SEHNR and CDR2 is FQNEAQ (reference sequence). The V end was cut by 5 bases, the J end by 8 bases, with 13 bases between. This CDR3 comprises 14 residues.

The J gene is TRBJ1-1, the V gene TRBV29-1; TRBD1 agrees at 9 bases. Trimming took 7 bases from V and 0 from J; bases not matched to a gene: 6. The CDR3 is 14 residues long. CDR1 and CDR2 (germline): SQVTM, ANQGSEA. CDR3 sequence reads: CSGGTGTMNTEAFF. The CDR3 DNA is TGCAGCGGAGGGACAGGGACCATGAACACTGAAGCTTTCTTT.

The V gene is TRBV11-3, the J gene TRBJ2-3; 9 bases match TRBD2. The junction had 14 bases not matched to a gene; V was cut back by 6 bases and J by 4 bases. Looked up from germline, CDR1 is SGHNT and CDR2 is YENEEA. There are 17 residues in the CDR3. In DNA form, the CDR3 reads TGTGCCAGCAGGTTTGAAACCCTTAGCGGGAGCGCAGATACGCAGTATTTT. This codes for CASRFETLSGSADTQYF.

CDR3 in amino acids: CASSPARLRPNEQFF. The DNA of the CDR3 is TGTGCCAGCTCACCAGCGAGGCTTAGGCCCAATGAGCAGTTCTTC. This chain links TRBV18 with TRBJ2-1, with D uncertain. V gave up 2 bases and J gave up 6 bases, with 14 bases separating them. Per germline, CDR1 KGHSH and CDR2 LQKENI. The CDR3 totals 15 residues. Full variable domain (rest looked up from reference TRBV18 and TRBJ2-1): NAGVMQNPRHLVRRRGQEARLRCSPMKGHSHVYWYRQLPEEGLKFMVYLQKENIIDESGMPKERFSAEFPKEGPSILRIQQVVRGDSAAYFCASSPARLRPNEQFFGPGTRLTVL.

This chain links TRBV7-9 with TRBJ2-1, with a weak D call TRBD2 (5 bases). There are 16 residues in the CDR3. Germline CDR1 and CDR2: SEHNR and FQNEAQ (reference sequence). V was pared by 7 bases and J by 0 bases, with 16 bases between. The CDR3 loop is CASIWESGNSYNEQFF. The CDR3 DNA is TGTGCCAGCATCTGGGAAAGCGGAAACTCCTACAATGAGCAGTTCTTC.

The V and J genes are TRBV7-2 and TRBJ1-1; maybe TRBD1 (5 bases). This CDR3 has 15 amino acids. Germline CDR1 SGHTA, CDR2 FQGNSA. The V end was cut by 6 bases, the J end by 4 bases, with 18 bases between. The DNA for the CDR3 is TGTGCCAGCAGTCAAATCCAGGGCCCGGGCACTGAAGCTTTCTTT. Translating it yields CASSQIQGPGTEAFF. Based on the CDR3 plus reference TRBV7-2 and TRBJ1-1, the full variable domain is GAGVSQSPSNKVTEKGKDVELRCDPISGHTALYWYRQSLGQGLEFLIYFQGNSAPDKSGLPSDRFSAERTGGSVSTLTIQRTQQEDSAVYLCASSQIQGPGTEAFFGQGTRLTVV.

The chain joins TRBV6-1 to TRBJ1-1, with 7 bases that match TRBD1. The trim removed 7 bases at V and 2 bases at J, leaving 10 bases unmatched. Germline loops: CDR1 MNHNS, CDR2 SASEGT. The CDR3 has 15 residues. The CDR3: CASIGGGAGNTEAFF. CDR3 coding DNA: TGTGCCAGCATAGGAGGGGGCGCGGGTAACACTGAAGCTTTCTTT.

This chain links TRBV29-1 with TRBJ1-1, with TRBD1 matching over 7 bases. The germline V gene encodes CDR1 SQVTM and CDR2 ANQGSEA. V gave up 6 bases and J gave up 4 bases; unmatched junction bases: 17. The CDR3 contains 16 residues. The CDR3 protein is CSVRRGRRDFGTEAFF. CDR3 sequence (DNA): TGCAGCGTGAGGAGGGGGCGCCGGGATTTCGGCACTGAAGCTTTCTTT.

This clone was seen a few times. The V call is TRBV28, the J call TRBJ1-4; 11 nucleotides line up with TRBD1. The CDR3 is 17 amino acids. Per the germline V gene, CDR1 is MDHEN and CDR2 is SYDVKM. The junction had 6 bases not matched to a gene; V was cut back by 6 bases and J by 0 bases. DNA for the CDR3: TGTGCCAGCAGCTCCCGGGACAGGGGGGCAACTAATGAAAAACTGTTTTTT. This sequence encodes CASSSRDRGATNEKLFF.

The CDR3 region is CASEAGGSPLYEQYF. The CDR3 DNA follows: TGTGCCAGCGAGGCGGGAGGCTCCCCTCTCTACGAGCAGTACTTC. The chain carries TRBV28 and TRBJ2-5; 8 bases align to TRBD2. Judging by the DNA end, TRBJ2-7 fits better; the J call may be wrong. The CDR3 is 15 residues long. CDR1 is MDHEN, CDR2 SYDVKM, per germline.

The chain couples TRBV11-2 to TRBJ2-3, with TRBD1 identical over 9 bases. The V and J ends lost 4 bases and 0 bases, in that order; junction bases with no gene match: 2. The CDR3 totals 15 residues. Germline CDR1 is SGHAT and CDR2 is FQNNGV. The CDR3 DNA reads TGTGCCAGCAGCTATGGACAGGGGAGCACAGATACGCAGTATTTT. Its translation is CASSYGQGSTDTQYF. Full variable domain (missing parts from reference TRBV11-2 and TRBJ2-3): EAGVAQSPRYKIIEKRQSVAFWCNPISGHATLYWYQQILGQGPKLLIQFQNNGVVDDSQLPKDRFSAERLKGVDSTLKIQPAKLEDSAVYLCASSYGQGSTDTQYFGPGTRLTVL.

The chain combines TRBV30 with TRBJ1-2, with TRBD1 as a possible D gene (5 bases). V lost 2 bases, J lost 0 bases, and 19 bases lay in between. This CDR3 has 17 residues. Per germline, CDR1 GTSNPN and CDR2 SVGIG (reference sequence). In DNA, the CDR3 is TGTGCCTGGAGTTCTGACAGAAGGGCCATTTCTAACTATGGCTACACCTTC. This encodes CAWSSDRRAISNYGYTF.

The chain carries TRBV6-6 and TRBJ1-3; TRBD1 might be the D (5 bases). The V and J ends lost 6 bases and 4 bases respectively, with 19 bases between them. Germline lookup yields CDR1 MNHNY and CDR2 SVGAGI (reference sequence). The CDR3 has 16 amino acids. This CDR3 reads CASRKGIQGAGNTIYF. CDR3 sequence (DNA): TGTGCCAGCAGGAAAGGTATTCAGGGCGCCGGAAACACCATATATTTT.

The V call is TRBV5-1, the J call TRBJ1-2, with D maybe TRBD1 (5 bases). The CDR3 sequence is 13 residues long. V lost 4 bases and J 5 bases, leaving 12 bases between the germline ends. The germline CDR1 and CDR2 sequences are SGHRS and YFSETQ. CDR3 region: CASSATGFYGYTF. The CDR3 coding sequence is TGCGCCAGCAGCGCAACAGGATTTTATGGCTACACCTTC.

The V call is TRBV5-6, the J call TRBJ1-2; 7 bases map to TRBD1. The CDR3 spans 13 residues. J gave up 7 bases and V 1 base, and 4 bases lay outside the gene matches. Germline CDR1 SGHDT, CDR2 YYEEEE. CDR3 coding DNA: TGTGCCAGCAGCTTGAGGGGGCGAGGTGGCTACACCTTC. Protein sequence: CASSLRGRGGYTF.

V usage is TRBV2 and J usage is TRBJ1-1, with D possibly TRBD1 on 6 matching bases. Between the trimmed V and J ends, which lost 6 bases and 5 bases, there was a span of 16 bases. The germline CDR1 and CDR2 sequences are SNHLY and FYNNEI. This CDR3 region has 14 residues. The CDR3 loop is CASSAQGATTEAFF. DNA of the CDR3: TGTGCCAGCAGCGCACAGGGCGCGACGACTGAAGCTTTCTTT. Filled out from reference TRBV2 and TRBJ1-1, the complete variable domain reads EPEVTQTPSHQVTQMGQEVILRCVPISNHLYFYWYRQILGQKVEFLVSFYNNEISEKSEIFDDQFSVERPDGSNFTLKIRSTKLEDSAMYFCASSAQGATTEAFFGQGTRLTVV.

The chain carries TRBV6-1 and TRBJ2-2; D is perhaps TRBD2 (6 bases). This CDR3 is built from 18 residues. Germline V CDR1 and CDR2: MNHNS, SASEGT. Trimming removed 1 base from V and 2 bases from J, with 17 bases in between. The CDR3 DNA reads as TGTGCCAGCAGTGAAGTCATAGCGGTGAGGGTCAACACCGGGGAGCTGTTTTTT. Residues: CASSEVIAVRVNTGELFF.

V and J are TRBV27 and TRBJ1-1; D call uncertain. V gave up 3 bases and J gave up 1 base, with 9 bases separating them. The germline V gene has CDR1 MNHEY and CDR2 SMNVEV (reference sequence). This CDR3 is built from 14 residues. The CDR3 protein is CASSFQSPNTEAFF. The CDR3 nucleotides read TGTGCCAGCAGTTTCCAAAGCCCGAACACTGAAGCTTTCTTT.

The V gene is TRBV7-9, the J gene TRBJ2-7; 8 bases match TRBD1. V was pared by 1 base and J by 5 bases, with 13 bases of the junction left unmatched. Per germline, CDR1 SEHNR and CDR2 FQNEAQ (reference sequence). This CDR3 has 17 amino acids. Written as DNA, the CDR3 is TGTGCCAGCAGCTTAGGGACAGGGAGCCCCTCATTTCACGAGCAGTACTTC. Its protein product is CASSLGTGSPSFHEQYF. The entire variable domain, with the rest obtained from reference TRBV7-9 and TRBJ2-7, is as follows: DTGVSQNPRHKITKRGQNVTFRCDPISEHNRLYWYRQTLGQGPEFLTYFQNEAQLEKSRLLSDRFSAERPKGSFSTLEIQRTEQGDSAMYLCASSLGTGSPSFHEQYFGPGTRLTVT.

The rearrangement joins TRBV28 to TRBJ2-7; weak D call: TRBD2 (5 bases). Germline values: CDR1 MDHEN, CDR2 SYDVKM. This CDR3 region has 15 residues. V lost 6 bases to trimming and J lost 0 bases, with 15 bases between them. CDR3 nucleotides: TGTGCCAGCAGGATACAGAGAGGGTTCTCCTACGAGCAGTACTTC. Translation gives CASRIQRGFSYEQYF.

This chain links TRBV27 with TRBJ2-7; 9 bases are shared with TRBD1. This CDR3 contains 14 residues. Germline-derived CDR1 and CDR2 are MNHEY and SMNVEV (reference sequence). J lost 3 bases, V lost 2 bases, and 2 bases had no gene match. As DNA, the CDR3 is TGTGCCAGCAGTTTAGTGGGACAGGGCTACGAGCAGTACTTC. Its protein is CASSLVGQGYEQYF.

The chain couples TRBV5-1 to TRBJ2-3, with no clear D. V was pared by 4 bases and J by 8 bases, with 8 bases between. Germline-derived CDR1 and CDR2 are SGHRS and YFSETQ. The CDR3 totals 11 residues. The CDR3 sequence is CASSELGTQYF. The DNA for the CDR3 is TGCGCCAGCAGCGAGCTAGGTACGCAGTATTTT.

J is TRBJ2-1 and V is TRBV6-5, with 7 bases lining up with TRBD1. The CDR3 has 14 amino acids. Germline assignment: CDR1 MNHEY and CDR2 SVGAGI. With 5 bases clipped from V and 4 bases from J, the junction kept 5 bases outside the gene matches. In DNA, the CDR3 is TGTGCCAGCAGTACATTGACAGGGTACAATGAGCAGTTCTTC. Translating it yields CASSTLTGYNEQFF.

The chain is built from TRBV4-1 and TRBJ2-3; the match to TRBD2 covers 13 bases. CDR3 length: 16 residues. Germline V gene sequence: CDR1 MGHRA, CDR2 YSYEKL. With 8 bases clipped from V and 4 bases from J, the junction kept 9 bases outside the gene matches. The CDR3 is CASGRSGLAGADTQYF. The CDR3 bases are TGCGCCAGCGGAAGGTCAGGACTAGCGGGAGCAGATACGCAGTATTTT.